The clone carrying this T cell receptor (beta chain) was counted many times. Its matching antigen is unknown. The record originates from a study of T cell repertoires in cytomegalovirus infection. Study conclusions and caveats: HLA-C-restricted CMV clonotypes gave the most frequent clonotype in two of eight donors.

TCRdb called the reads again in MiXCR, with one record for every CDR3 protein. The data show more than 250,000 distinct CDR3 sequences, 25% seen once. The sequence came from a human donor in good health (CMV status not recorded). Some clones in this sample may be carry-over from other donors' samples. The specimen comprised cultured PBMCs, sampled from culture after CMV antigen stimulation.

The CDR3 protein is CASSSPPQGAGSPLHF. The CDR3 nucleotides read TGTGCCAGCAGCTCTCCCCCACAGGGGGCAGGGTCACCCCTCCACTTT. This rearrangement joins TRBV7-8 to TRBJ1-6, with TRBD1 matching 9 bases. Per the germline V gene, CDR1 is SGHVS and CDR2 is FQNEAQ. Unmatched junction bases numbered 11, after V lost 4 bases and J lost 10 bases. This CDR3 comprises 16 residues.